What follows is one T cell receptor (beta chain) and its context. This clonotype was counted many times. The clone's antigen remains unknown. No base quality values were provided; no much bigger clone lies one nucleotide off. This record belongs to a study of neurological immune-mediated disorders (dated by TCRdb to about 2019). Background for the entire study: Peripheral blood TCR-beta repertoires from patients with HTLV-I-associated myelopathy (HAM/TSP), patients with multiple sclerosis, and healthy controls were compared in the study using UMI-based sequencing. Alongside PBMC samples, the set of approximately 100 TCR-beta libraries contained longitudinal samples, technical triplicates, and paired CD4+ and CD8+ T-cell subsets that had been sorted. The cohort comprised 60 to 75 subjects: about 14 HAM/TSP patients, 34 multiple sclerosis patients and some 20 healthy controls. Each longitudinal HAM/TSP and healthy donor was sampled at 3 time-points spaced at roughly 3-45 month intervals.

Study-level results and caveats: TCR clonal expansion was highest in HAM/TSP patients and lowest in MS patients, with MS patients falling below even healthy controls. Across subjects, expanded clones never shared an identical CDR3 amino acid sequence, which suggests that the TCR-beta repertoires in every group were private.

V gives up 1 base and J gives up 0 bases, and the segment between their germline ends measures 6 bases. CDR1 and CDR2, per the germline V gene, are SGHTA and FQGNSA. Its CDR3 holds 14 amino acids, cysteine through phenylalanine. The entry retains the CDR3 DNA only, 42 bases that are in frame from base 1. Interpreted using the paper, the time point label stands for: longitudinal time-point 1 (baseline). The healthy controls were volunteers from blood banks in Maryland, USA. Libraries from unsorted PBMCs were made from 2 million PBMCs kept in RNAlater at -80 degrees C until RNA extraction. Peripheral blood was subjected to Ficoll-Hypaque density gradient centrifugation to isolate PBMCs, which were then cryopreserved in liquid nitrogen. cDNA was synthesized by template-switch 5'RACE using a primer carrying a 10-nucleotide random unique molecular identifier by which each TCR transcript was tagged. Every sequencing run covered 15-18 subjects and yielded more than 170 million TCR-beta sequences. The RNeasy kit was used to extract total RNA. The KAPA Real-time Library Amplification kit was used to amplify TCR-beta VDJ regions with primers targeting the TCR constant region and the 5'RACE anchor. Sample indexes and Illumina adaptors were added in a first PCR, after which library yield was increased in a second PCR. After purification with Ampure beads, the TCR product of roughly 650 bp was size-selected on a 2% E-gel SizeSelection system. Before pooling, library quality was checked on a Bioanalyzer, concentration was measured with Qubit, and libraries were quantified with the Kapa Library Quantification kit. Libraries were sequenced paired-end 2 x 150 bp on an Illumina HiSeq 2500. To increase sequence diversity, roughly 24-32% phiX was spiked into each library pool. The authors' pipeline ran thus. Quality-filtered reads were processed with the UMI-based MiGEC pipeline, and over 75% of raw TCR sequences were removed by the MiGEC pipeline during error correction. VDJ genes were aligned to IMGT germline references, and each clonotype was defined by a unique CDR3 amino acid sequence together with V-J genes. Clonal expansion, Shannon diversity and CDR3 relatedness (CalcPairwiseDistances, ClusterSamples) were evaluated with VDJtools, and phylogenetic trees were built with CLCbio workbench. Using coefficient-of-variation modelling across technical triplicates, the study counted a clone as expanded if it had at least 8 unique UMIs. TCRdb's own reprocessing of the public reads used fastp at Q25 and MiXCR and kept productive beta chains. Rows merge per CDR3 protein into single entries with the most common DNA and genes. The V and J calls shown here were made by TCRdb, not taken from the authors' results. The sample contains around 76,000 distinct CDR3 sequences, 10% of them found a single time. Clones ranked in the top ten supply roughly 9% of the sample.

The clonotype comes from a man in his thirties or forties in good health. Sequenced material: PBMCs. The chain employs TRBV7-2 and TRBJ1-1; TRBD1 could be the D gene, as 5 bases match. The CDR3 corresponds to CASSLGGVNTEAFF. The bases read TGTGCCAGCAGCTTAGGAGGGGTGAACACTGAAGCTTTCTTT.